A single sample gave rise to the 18 T cell receptor beta chains below, sequenced in a study of human T cells and chemical hapten exposure. Time point indicated: pre-sensitization, week 0. The sample's treatment: therapeutic diphenylcyclopropenone sensitization with weekly scalp DPC. In TCRdb, the RACE reads were re-called with MiXCR into one record per CDR3 protein. The data contain 150,000 to 200,000 distinct CDR3 sequences, about 31% of them singletons. The sequenced sample was whole blood, obtained in connection with sensitization to the hapten diphenylcyclopropenone (DPC). Receptors originate from a woman under 40 with alopecia areata. Some clones in this sample may be carry-over from other donors' samples.

The gene calls are TRBV9 and TRBJ2-3; TRBD1 agrees at 8 bases. The CDR3 covers 14 residues. With V trimmed by 0 bases and J by 7 bases, 4 bases remained unmatched. Germline assignment: CDR1 SGDLS and CDR2 YYNGEE. CDR3 sequence: CASSVGGTGNTQYF. Written as DNA, the CDR3 is TGTGCCAGCAGCGTAGGAGGGACAGGCAATACGCAGTATTTT.

This clonotype was detected a few times. The chain recombines TRBV6-2 or TRBV6-3 with TRBJ2-3; 8 nucleotides line up with TRBD2. The V segment lost 7 bases and the J segment 1 base; nucleotides outside the gene matches: 10. Germline loops: CDR1 MNHEY, CDR2 SVGEGT. This CDR3 comprises 16 residues. The CDR3 bases are TGTGCCAGCATGTACACGCCCGGGAGGGGCACAGATACGCAGTATTTT. It is translated as CASMYTPGRGTDTQYF.

This clonotype has a handful of counts. The rearrangement links TRBV4-1 to TRBJ2-1, with D unclear. The CDR3 totals 14 residues. V was pared by 0 bases and J by 6 bases, with 9 bases between. Germline CDR1 reads MGHRA; CDR2 reads YSYEKL. In DNA, the CDR3 is TGCGCCAGCAGCCAAGACCCCCTGACCAATGAGCAGTTCTTC. Translating gives CASSQDPLTNEQFF.

The chain recombines TRBV14 with TRBJ1-6; D gene ambiguous. Germline loops: CDR1 SGHDN, CDR2 FVKESK. There are 14 residues in the CDR3. Trimming pared 5 bases from V and 10 bases from J, leaving 15 bases between. The CDR3 bases are TGTGCCAGCAGCGATTTCCGCGGGTCGTCACCCCTCCACTTT. Protein: CASSDFRGSSPLHF.

The DNA of the CDR3 is TGTGCCAGCAGATTCAGAGGGGGGGGCACAGATACGCAGTATTTT. Translation: CASRFRGGGTDTQYF. This chain links TRBV7-2 with TRBJ2-3; TRBD2 might be the D (7 bases). Trimming removed 6 bases from V and 1 base from J, with 14 bases in between. The CDR3 extends over 15 amino acids. Germline V gives CDR1 SGHTA, CDR2 FQGNSA.

This clonotype has only a few counts. The chain joins TRBV28 to TRBJ2-7, with a tentative D call TRBD2 (5 bases). V shed 6 bases and J shed 0 bases, with 15 bases lying between them. In germline, CDR1 is MDHEN, CDR2 SYDVKM. The CDR3 is 15 residues long. The DNA for the CDR3 is TGTGCCAGCAGCCTAGGACTTGCAAGCTCCTACGAGCAGTACTTC. Its translation is CASSLGLASSYEQYF.

The CDR3: CASSEGTPNMEQYF. In nucleotides, the CDR3 is TGTGCCAGCAGCGAAGGGACCCCAAATATGGAGCAGTACTTC. V is TRBV28 and J is TRBJ2-7, with D perhaps being TRBD1 or TRBD2 (5 bases each). V was clipped by 6 bases and J by 7 bases, with 19 bases between them. CDR3 size: 14 residues. Germline-derived CDR1 and CDR2 are MDHEN and SYDVKM.

The V call is TRBV4-3, the J call TRBJ1-2, with D uncertain. The CDR3 covers 14 residues. Germline loops: CDR1 LGHNA, CDR2 YSLEER. V gave up 4 bases and J gave up 2 bases, with 11 bases separating them. CDR3 loop: CASSRSRGNYGYTF. CDR3 coding DNA: TGCGCCAGCAGCCGCTCGCGAGGCAACTATGGCTACACCTTC.

This rearrangement joins TRBV20-1 to TRBJ1-2, with D possibly matching TRBD1 (5 bases). The CDR3 contains 12 residues. CDR1 and CDR2 (germline): DFQATT, SNEGSKA (reference sequence). The germline V and J ends were trimmed by 6 bases and 1 base, with 9 bases remaining between them. The CDR3 DNA follows: TGCAGTGCCCCGACAGTTAACTATGGCTACACCTTC. Protein: CSAPTVNYGYTF.

The rearrangement uses TRBV28 and TRBJ1-6, with D perhaps TRBD1 (5 bases). Germline CDR1 MDHEN, CDR2 SYDVKM. V was clipped by 7 bases and J by 4 bases, with 20 bases between them. The CDR3 consists of 17 residues. The DNA for the CDR3 is TGTGCCAGCAACTCCCCCGGGGGGGATTTATATAATTCACCCCTCCACTTT. This gives the protein CASNSPGGDLYNSPLHF.

This clonotype came up many times. The chain couples TRBV12-3 or TRBV12-4 to TRBJ2-7; TRBD2 aligns across 8 bases. CDR3 length: 12 amino acids. Losses at the gene ends were 6 bases for V and 5 bases for J; bases not matched to a gene: 3. CDR3 loop: CASSRLANEQYF. The CDR3 DNA reads as TGTGCCAGCAGCCGACTAGCGAACGAGCAGTACTTC.

This clonotype was recorded once. V is TRBV24-1 and J is TRBJ2-1; 9 bases are a match to TRBD2. With 6 bases clipped from V and 7 bases from J, the junction kept 3 bases outside the gene matches. Per the germline V gene, CDR1 is KGHDR and CDR2 is SFDVKD. The CDR3 consists of 13 residues. The CDR3 nucleotides are TGTGCCACCAGTCAGGCGGGGGGGAATGAGCAGTTCTTC. It specifies CATSQAGGNEQFF.

This sequence joins TRBV4-2 and TRBJ2-1; 14 bases line up with TRBD2. Trimming took 0 bases from V and 11 from J; bases not matched to a gene: 6. CDR3 length: 16 residues. CDR1 and CDR2 (germline): LGHNA, YNFKEQ. Written as DNA, the CDR3 is TGTGCCAGCAGCCAAGATCGAGGACTAGCGGGAGGTCAGCAGTTCTTC. Its protein is CASSQDRGLAGGQQFF.

The chain combines TRBV5-1 with TRBJ1-2; D uncertain. CDR3 size: 15 residues. With 0 bases removed from V and 1 base from J, the gap between germline ends came to 10 bases. Germline CDR1 is SGHRS and CDR2 is YFSETQ. The CDR3: CASSLGVGSNYGYTF. DNA of the CDR3: TGCGCCAGCAGCTTGGGGGTAGGGAGTAACTATGGCTACACCTTC.

The chain links TRBV5-1 to TRBJ2-7; D is possibly TRBD1 or TRBD2 (5 bases each). This CDR3 region has 14 residues. Per germline, CDR1 SGHRS and CDR2 YFSETQ. Trimming took 5 bases from V and 3 from J, leaving 15 bases between them. The CDR3 nucleotides are TGCGCCAGCAGTCCCCAGGGACCGAACTACGAGCAGTACTTC. Translated: CASSPQGPNYEQYF.

The J gene is TRBJ2-4, the V gene TRBV29-1; D is uncertain. Per the germline V gene, CDR1 is SQVTM and CDR2 is ANQGSEA. The CDR3 contains 17 residues. Trimming removed 0 bases at V and 0 bases at J, with 15 bases between. The CDR3 DNA is TGCAGCGTTGAAGATTATCGGAGAAACTTAGCCAAAAACATTCAGTACTTC. This encodes CSVEDYRRNLAKNIQYF.

V gene TRBV5-1 combines with J gene TRBJ1-6, with D possibly matching TRBD1 (6 bases). The CDR3 extends over 15 amino acids. Germline CDR1 SGHRS, CDR2 YFSETQ. Trimming left V 0 bases short and J 10 bases short, with 14 bases between. The CDR3 DNA reads as TGCGCCAGCAGCTTGGAGGGCAGGGGCCAATCACCCCTCCACTTT. Its protein is CASSLEGRGQSPLHF.

V gene TRBV5-5 combines with J gene TRBJ1-6; D is unclear. V gave up 6 bases and J gave up 9 bases, with 10 bases separating them. This CDR3 spans 12 amino acids. CDR1 is SGHKS and CDR2 is YYEKEE in the germline V gene (reference sequence). The CDR3: CASTRTGSPLHF. The CDR3 DNA reads as TGTGCCAGCACCCGGACCGGTTCACCCCTCCACTTT.